This T cell receptor (beta chain) was obtained from a study of blood T cell repertoires in COVID-19. Study details: Researchers got acute and convalescent COVID-19 samples from the United States, Italy and Spain.

Sequencing was performed with immunoSEQ multiplex PCR; in TCRdb, only in-frame clones are kept and a portion is missing. The sample holds 11,000 or so clones; just over 70% are singletons and the top ten take 5% to 6.5%. During active infection, Seattle patients enrolled and were then monitored through disease. This CDR3 spans 15 amino acids. Trimming at V came to 6 bases and at J to 5 bases, leaving 10 bases not matched to a gene. Germline V gives CDR1 MDHEN, CDR2 SYDVKM. Sequencing was done on a sample of peripheral blood. The source is a man aged 55 to 70 with COVID-19, enrolled during active disease. The rearrangement uses TRBV28 and TRBJ2-7; 10 nucleotides agree with TRBD1. This CDR3 reads CASRTGTGVLDEQYF. The DNA for the CDR3 is TGTGCCAGCAGAACCGGGACAGGGGTCCTCGACGAGCAGTACTTC.